This T cell receptor beta chain was obtained from a study of blood T cell repertoires in COVID-19. The assay was immunoSEQ multiplex PCR, and TCRdb's table has in-frame clones only and misses some. The top ten clones hold more than 1.1% of a sample with 55,000 to 90,000 clones, approximately 90% of them seen once. The germline CDR1 and CDR2 sequences are SGDLS and YYNGEE. Trimming took 5 bases from V and 0 from J, leaving 13 bases between them. CDR3 length: 15 residues. Source material: peripheral blood. This TCR was sampled from a human donor in a cohort sampled during active COVID-19. The chain employs TRBV9 and TRBJ2-3; weak D call: TRBD2 (6 bases). Here the CDR3 reads CASSREGLSTDTQYF. The CDR3 nucleotides are TGTGCCAGCAGTCGAGAGGGACTCAGCACAGATACGCAGTATTTT.